This T cell receptor (beta chain) emerged from a study of chronic HIV infection and antiretroviral therapy. Via MiXCR, TCRdb re-called the 5' RACE reads, giving one row per CDR3 protein. The sample lists roughly 48,000 distinct CDR3 sequences, 19% occurring once. The table lists this clonotype with a few counts. CDR3 length equals 14 residues. V was pared by 7 bases and J by 5 bases, with 9 bases of the junction left unmatched. The germline gives CDR1 SQVTM, CDR2 ANQGSEA. The sequenced material came from peripheral blood. The chain carries TRBV29-1 and TRBJ1-1, with 11 bases matching TRBD1. The clonotype comes from an adult who had HIV and had not received antiretroviral therapy, or was an uninfected healthy control (not recorded which). CDR3 sequence (DNA): TGCAGCGCCGTCGGGACAGGGGGAGATACTGAAGCTTTCTTT. Its protein product is CSAVGTGGDTEAFF.